This T cell receptor beta chain was sequenced during a study of T-cell memory formation after mild COVID-19. Study-level points and caveats: The study detected some responding clones in pre-infection memory, suggesting cross-reactive memory joined. Contracting clones, day 15 to 85, had balanced CD4/CD8, and later expanders favored CD4+.

Constant-segment primers and 5'RACE yielded cDNA libraries for TCR alpha and TCR beta, each carrying sample barcodes and UMIs. Each CDR3 protein gets one entry after TCRdb re-called the 5' RACE reads with MiXCR. The sample lists about 170,000 distinct CDR3 sequences; over 10% were seen once. This clonotype was seen more than once but under ten times. Its cognate antigen is unknown. The ends lost 0 bases at V and 1 base at J; junction bases unmatched: 6. The length of the CDR3 is 17 residues. Germline V gene sequence: CDR1 SGHDT, CDR2 YYEEEE. The chain combines TRBV5-6 with TRBJ2-2, with 7 bases identical to TRBD1. The sample taken for sequencing was PBMCs or a T cell subset sorted from them (not recorded which). This TCR came from a man younger than 35 who had mild COVID-19 (a few samples of this study predate the infection). Cell type and time point are not known. The CDR3 DNA is TGTGCCAGCAGCTTGGTCCGGGACAGCCTGAACACCGGGGAGCTGTTTTTT. This translates into CASSLVRDSLNTGELFF.